The rows below give T cell receptor beta chains drawn from one sample of a study of blood T cell repertoires in COVID-19. Only in-frame clones appear in the TCRdb table, and some are missing; sequencing was by immunoSEQ multiplex PCR. This table has fewer than 150,000 clones, roughly four fifths appearing once. The material sequenced was PBMCs or T cells enriched from blood (not recorded which). The receptors were sampled from a man between 25 and 39 years old who had recovered from COVID-19. Each CDR3 is given with its conserved first and last residue. The order of the fields is J gene, clone size, D gene, V gene, CDR3 DNA, CDR3 protein. D genes are given only for firm matches. Clone size appears in some rows only: once, few, many, or a class for an expanded clone.

J: TRBJ1-5; size: .; D: .; V: TRBV7-8; DNA: TGTGCCAGCAGCTTAGAGAGCCAGGGAAATCAGCCCCAGCATTTT; CDR3: CASSLESQGNQPQHF
J: TRBJ1-1; size: .; D: .; V: TRBV14; DNA: TGTGCCAGCAGCCTCGGGGAAAGCTTGAACACTGAAGCTTTCTTT; CDR3: CASSLGESLNTEAFF
J: TRBJ2-7; size: once; D: .; V: TRBV6-1; DNA: TGTGCCAGCAGTGAAGTGAGGGCCTCTTACTCCTACGAGCAGTACTTC; CDR3: CASSEVRASYSYEQYF
J: TRBJ1-6; size: .; D: TRBD1; V: TRBV6-5; DNA: TGTGCCAGCAGTTACACGACAGGGGTGGGTTCACCCCTCCACTTT; CDR3: CASSYTTGVGSPLHF
J: TRBJ2-7; size: once; D: TRBD1; V: TRBV4-2; DNA: TGTGCCAGCAGAATAGAGGAGGGACAGGGCCCCTACGAGCAGTACTTC; CDR3: CASRIEEGQGPYEQYF
J: TRBJ1-4; size: .; D: TRBD1; V: TRBV4-2; DNA: TGTGCCAGCAGCGGGACAGGGGGGAGTAATGAAAAACTGTTTTTT; CDR3: CASSGTGGSNEKLFF
J: TRBJ2-3; size: .; D: .; V: TRBV5-5; DNA: TGTGCCAGCAGCACGACAGGAGATACGCAGTATTTT; CDR3: CASSTTGDTQYF
J: TRBJ2-1; size: .; D: .; V: TRBV15; DNA: TGTGCCACCAGCAGAGTGGTAGCAGAGTACAATGAGCAGTTCTTC; CDR3: CATSRVVAEYNEQFF
J: TRBJ1-2; size: .; D: TRBD1; V: TRBV14; DNA: TGTGCCAGCAGCCATTTACAGGGGGCGGGCCCATATGGCTACACCTTC; CDR3: CASSHLQGAGPYGYTF
J: TRBJ2-2; size: .; D: .; V: TRBV25-1; DNA: TGTGCCAGCAGTGAACCAGGGATCTGGGGTATCGGGGAGCTGTTTTTT; CDR3: CASSEPGIWGIGELFF
J: TRBJ1-1; size: few; D: .; V: TRBV18; DNA: TGTGCCAGCTCACCTGAGACAGAAATAAGAAACACTGAAGCTTTCTTT; CDR3: CASSPETEIRNTEAFF